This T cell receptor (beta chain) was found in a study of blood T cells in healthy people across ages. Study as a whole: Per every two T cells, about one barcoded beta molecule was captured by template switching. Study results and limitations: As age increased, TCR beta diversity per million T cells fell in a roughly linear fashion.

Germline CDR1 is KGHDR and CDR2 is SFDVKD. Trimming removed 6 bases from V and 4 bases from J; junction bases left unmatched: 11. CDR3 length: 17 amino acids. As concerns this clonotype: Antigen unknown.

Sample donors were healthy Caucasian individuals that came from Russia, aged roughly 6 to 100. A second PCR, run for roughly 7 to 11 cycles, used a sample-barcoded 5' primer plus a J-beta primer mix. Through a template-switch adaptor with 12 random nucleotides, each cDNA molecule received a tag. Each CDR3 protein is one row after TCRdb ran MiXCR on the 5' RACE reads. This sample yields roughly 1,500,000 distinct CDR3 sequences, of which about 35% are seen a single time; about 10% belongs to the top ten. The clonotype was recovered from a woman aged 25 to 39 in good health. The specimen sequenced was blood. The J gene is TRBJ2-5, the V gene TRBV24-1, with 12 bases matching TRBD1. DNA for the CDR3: TGTGCCACCAGTCCCCACTCCGGGGACAGGGGGCGAGAGACCCAGTACTTC. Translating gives CATSPHSGDRGRETQYF.